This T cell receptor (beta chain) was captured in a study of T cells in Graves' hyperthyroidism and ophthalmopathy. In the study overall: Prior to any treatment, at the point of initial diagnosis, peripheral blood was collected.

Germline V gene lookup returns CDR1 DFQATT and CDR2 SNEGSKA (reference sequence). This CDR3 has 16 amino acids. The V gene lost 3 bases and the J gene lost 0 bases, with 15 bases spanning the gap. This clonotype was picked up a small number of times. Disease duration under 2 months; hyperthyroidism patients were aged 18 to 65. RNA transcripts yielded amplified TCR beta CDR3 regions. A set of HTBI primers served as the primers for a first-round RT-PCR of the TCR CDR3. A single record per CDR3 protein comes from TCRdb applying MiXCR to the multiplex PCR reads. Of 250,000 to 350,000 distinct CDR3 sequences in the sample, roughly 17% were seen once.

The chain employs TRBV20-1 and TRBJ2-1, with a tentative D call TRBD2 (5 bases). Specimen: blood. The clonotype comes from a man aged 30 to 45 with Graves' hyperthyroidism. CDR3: CSARVQSAGSYNEQFF. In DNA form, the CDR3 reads TGCAGTGCTAGGGTACAGTCGGCGGGCTCCTACAATGAGCAGTTCTTC.